A single count supports the clone carrying this T cell receptor (beta chain). The CDR3 spans 17 residues. Trimming at V came to 4 bases and at J to 4 bases, leaving 6 bases not matched to a gene. Looked up from germline, CDR1 is MNHEY and CDR2 is SMNVEV (reference sequence). The data belong to a study of radiation and T cells in renal cell carcinoma. The method was immunoSEQ multiplex PCR; TCRdb's version includes in-frame clones alone and lacks a portion of them. The sample has approximately 140,000 clones, around 89% seen once. Noted time point: baseline pretreatment blood. The treatment: 15 Gy SBRT to primary tumor, nephrectomy 4 weeks later. Blood was sampled at baseline, 2 weeks and 4 weeks after SBRT.

The source of this sequence is an older woman with renal cell carcinoma. The starting material was blood, obtained from a patient whose treatment included radiotherapy and nephrectomy. V and J are TRBV27 and TRBJ2-3; 15 positions match TRBD2. CDR3 residues: CASSSRTSGGAADTQYF. DNA for the CDR3: TGTGCCAGCAGTTCCCGGACTAGCGGGGGGGCAGCAGATACGCAGTATTTT.